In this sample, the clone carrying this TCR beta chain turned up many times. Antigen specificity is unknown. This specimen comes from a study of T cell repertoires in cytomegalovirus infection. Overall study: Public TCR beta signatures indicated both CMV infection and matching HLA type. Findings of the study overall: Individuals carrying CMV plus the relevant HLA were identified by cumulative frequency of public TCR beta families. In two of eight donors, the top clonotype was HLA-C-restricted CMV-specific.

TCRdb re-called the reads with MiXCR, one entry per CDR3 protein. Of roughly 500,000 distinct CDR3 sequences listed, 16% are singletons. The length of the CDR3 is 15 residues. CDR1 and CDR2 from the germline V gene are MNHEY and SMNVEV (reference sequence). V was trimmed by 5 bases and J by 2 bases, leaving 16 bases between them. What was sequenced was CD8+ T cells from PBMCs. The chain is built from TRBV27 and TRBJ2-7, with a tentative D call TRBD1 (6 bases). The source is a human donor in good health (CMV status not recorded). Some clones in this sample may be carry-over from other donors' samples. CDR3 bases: TGTGCCAGCAGTCCCAGGGACAAGCAGACCTACGAGCAGTACTTC. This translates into CASSPRDKQTYEQYF.